Listed here is a single TCR beta chain. Its specificity is unknown. This record comes from a study of post-analysis software for immune sequencing data. Study conclusions and caveats: With TRBV5-6, TRBV5-1 and TRBV20-1 included, five TRBV segments were more frequent in patients than in controls.

J lost 7 bases, V lost 4 bases, and 6 bases had no gene match. CDR3 length: 15 amino acids. Germline loops: CDR1 MNHEY, CDR2 SMNVEV (reference sequence). Unique molecular identifiers tagged the TCR beta cDNA libraries. Roughly 500,000 cDNA molecules were obtained per 1 to 10 million input T cells. TCRdb re-called the PCR reads through MiXCR, storing one row per CDR3 protein. The sample lists hundreds of thousands of distinct CDR3 sequences, 44% seen once, with roughly 1.8% in the top ten. The sequenced sample consisted of blood. The chain recombines TRBV27 with TRBJ1-4, with 10 bases that match TRBD1. The TCR comes from a girl under 18 with multiple sclerosis. The CDR3 reads CASSSRDRGSEKLFF. CDR3 nucleotides: TGTGCCAGCAGTTCCCGGGACAGGGGTTCTGAAAAACTGTTTTTT.